The sequence of this TCR beta chain was determined in a study of post-analysis software for immune sequencing data (dated by TCRdb to between 2014 and 2017). Notes on the research overall: Recorded disease courses included relapsing-remitting, secondary progressive and progressive-relapsing multiple sclerosis, with some patients lacking subtype annotation. The patient repertoires were set against around ten previously published healthy control repertoires from donors whose ages ranged from roughly 6 to 27 years. A subset of samples was prepared in parallel using single-end sample barcoding, then pooled and co-amplified after Illumina adapter ligation.

TCR beta repertoires were profiled from peripheral blood of roughly 13 young patients with multiple sclerosis to demonstrate the VDJtools post-analysis software. Multiple sclerosis patients were children and adolescents aged roughly 6 to 16 years. This clonotype was seen only a few times. The target of this receptor is not known. Within one base of it there is no much larger clone, and no base qualities were kept. Its CDR3 holds 17 amino acids, cysteine through phenylalanine. The only DNA kept is the CDR3, 51 bases in frame from the first base. CDR1 and CDR2 (SGHTA, FQGTGA) derive from the germline V gene. V lost 5 bases and J lost 2 bases, and the count of bases not matched to a germline gene is 11. Preparation of the library involved PCR. Sequenced on an Illumina HiSeq 2500. Unique molecular identifiers were incorporated into TCR beta cDNA libraries to reduce PCR and sequencing biases. Every 1 to 10 million input T cells yielded approximately 500,000 cDNA molecules, meaning each molecule approximated one T cell. The patient libraries were prepared and sequenced using the same protocol as the earlier healthy control dataset. Samples belonging to the same batch were prepared together, multiplexed and sequenced on a shared HiSeq lane. The authors' analysis ran thus. Raw barcoded reads were processed with MIGEC, and single-read molecular identifier groups were discarded before consensus assembly and CDR3 extraction. Clonotype tables were post-analysed with VDJtools, and diversity was normalized by down-sampling all datasets to the smallest sample size. In repertoire overlap clustering, CDR3 amino acid sequences, but not nucleotide sequences, were matched to correct batch-related cross-sample contamination. TCRdb ran its own pipeline on the public reads, namely fastp trimming at Q25 and MiXCR clone calling, and kept in-frame beta chains. Each CDR3 protein gets just one entry, which takes the most common genes and DNA from the rows behind it. These V and J calls originate from TCRdb's pipeline instead of the authors' own analysis. The sample has about 820,000 distinct CDR3 sequences on record, roughly 50% of them singletons. Of the sample, approximately 4.4% is held by the ten largest clones.

Results the study describes overall, beyond this receptor: Direct clustering with F measure showed strong co-clustering of samples prepared in the same batch, prompting a batch-effect correction. Significantly lower normalized Chao1 diversity was found in multiple sclerosis patients than in controls, suggesting substantial peripheral T-cell clonal expansion. The multiple sclerosis patient group was slightly younger than the control group. Four or five TRBV segments, including TRBV5-6, TRBV5-1 and TRBV20-1, were significantly more frequent in patients than controls.

Sequencing was done on a sample of blood. The source of this sequence is a girl under 18 with multiple sclerosis. The chain links TRBV7-3 with TRBJ1-1; 10 bases in the junction line up with TRBD1. The CDR3 protein: CASSPHPGQGFNTEAFF. The bases read TGTGCCAGCAGCCCACATCCGGGACAGGGGTTTAACACTGAAGCTTTCTTT.